Listed below are T cell receptor beta chains from one sample, sequenced in a study of human T cells and chemical hapten exposure. TCRdb passed the RACE reads through MiXCR, listing each CDR3 protein once. The sample shows tens of thousands of distinct CDR3 sequences, 8% to 10% of them seen only once. Specimen: whole blood, collected in connection with sensitization to the hapten diphenylcyclopropenone (DPC). The receptors shown here come from a woman in her thirties or forties with alopecia areata. Some clones in this sample may be carry-over from other donors' samples. CDR3s include the opening cysteine and the closing phenylalanine or tryptophan. The D gene is left open where the match is weak. A clone size is listed for some rows: how often the clone was seen (once, few, many), or a class if it is expanded.

>TRBD1|few|TRBV7-2|19|TRBJ2-3
CASSLRSNPTGLSTDTQYF
TGTGCCAGCAGCTTACGGTCCAACCCGACAGGGTTGAGCACAGATACGCAGTATTTT
>NA|NA|TRBV6-6|17|TRBJ1-2
CASSYSSGTFSSYGYTF
TGTGCCAGCAGTTACTCGAGTGGCACCTTTTCATCCTATGGCTACACCTTC
>NA|many|TRBV29-1|11|TRBJ1-2
CSTDGPYGYTF
TGCAGCACAGACGGACCGTATGGCTACACCTTC
>NA|NA|TRBV29-1|14|TRBJ1-1
CSVERGRVKVEAFF
TGCAGCGTTGAACGCGGCAGGGTAAAGGTTGAAGCTTTCTTT
>NA|few|TRBV2|14|TRBJ2-6
CASSEISGANVLTF
TGTGCCAGCAGTGAAATCTCTGGGGCCAACGTCCTGACTTTC
>TRBD2|many|TRBV30|16|TRBJ2-5
CAWDAGLAGNQETQYF
TGTGCCTGGGATGCGGGGCTAGCGGGGAACCAAGAGACCCAGTACTTC
>NA|NA|TRBV11-2|17|TRBJ2-6
CASSPPGPSSGANVLTF
TGTGCCAGCAGCCCCCCCGGGCCAAGCTCTGGGGCCAACGTCCTGACTTTC
>NA|few|TRBV12-3/TRBV12-4|13|TRBJ2-2
CASSRGSTGELFF
TGTGCCAGCAGCCGGGGGTCCACCGGGGAGCTGTTTTTT
>NA|many|TRBV6-2/TRBV6-3|13|TRBJ2-2
CASGDFAPGELFF
TGTGCCAGCGGTGACTTCGCCCCCGGGGAGCTGTTTTTT
>NA|many|TRBV7-2|14|TRBJ2-3
CASSSGSYTDTQYF
TGTGCCAGCAGCTCCGGCTCTTACACAGATACGCAGTATTTT
>TRBD1|many|TRBV7-9|15|TRBJ2-5
CASSLNTGGQETQYF
TGTGCCAGCAGCTTAAACACAGGGGGCCAAGAGACCCAGTACTTC
>NA|NA|TRBV4-1|15|TRBJ1-4
CASSHLRPGDEKLFF
TGCGCCAGCAGCCACCTTCGCCCGGGGGATGAAAAACTGTTTTTT
>NA|few|TRBV5-1|14|TRBJ1-1
CASSVVFSNTEAFF
TGCGCCAGCAGCGTGGTATTTTCGAACACTGAAGCTTTCTTT
>TRBD2|many|TRBV15|18|TRBJ2-3
CATSSLWGLAGLRYTQYF
TGTGCCACCAGCAGCTTATGGGGACTAGCGGGCTTGAGGTATACGCAGTATTTT
>NA|few|TRBV4-2|15|TRBJ1-5
CASSQEGLGEQPQHF
TGTGCCAGCAGCCAAGAAGGGCTTGGCGAGCAGCCCCAGCATTTT
>TRBD2|many|TRBV20-1|14|TRBJ2-1
CSATLAGGPQKQFF
TGCAGTGCTACCTTAGCGGGGGGGCCTCAGAAGCAGTTCTTC
>NA|NA|TRBV18|15|TRBJ1-2
CASSPPDNLNYGYTF
TGTGCCAGCTCACCACCGGACAATTTAAACTATGGCTACACCTTC
>TRBD1|many|TRBV6-2/TRBV6-3|15|TRBJ1-5
CASSYVARGHQPQHF
TGTGCCAGCAGTTACGTGGCCAGGGGGCATCAGCCCCAGCATTTT
>TRBD1|many|TRBV6-5|17|TRBJ1-1
CASSYSVLGARGTEAFF
TGTGCCAGCAGTTACTCTGTTTTGGGGGCCAGGGGGACTGAAGCTTTCTTT
>NA|few|TRBV6-5|12|TRBJ2-7
CASGSENYEQYF
TGTGCCAGCGGCTCAGAAAACTACGAGCAGTACTTC
>NA|NA|TRBV28|15|TRBJ2-3
CASSLVLPRADTQYF
TGTGCCAGCAGTTTGGTACTTCCTCGGGCGGATACGCAGTATTTT
>NA|few|TRBV21-1|15|TRBJ1-5
CASRWNDQGNQPQHF
TGTGCCAGCAGGTGGAACGATCAGGGCAATCAGCCCCAGCATTTT
>NA|many|TRBV6-5|14|TRBJ2-5
CASSLGHGRETQYF
TGTGCCAGCAGTCTCGGCCACGGCCGGGAGACCCAGTACTTC
>NA|NA|TRBV7-2|14|TRBJ2-7
CASSQTGPSYEQYF
TGTGCCAGCAGCCAGACAGGACCCTCCTACGAGCAGTACTTC
>TRBD1|NA|TRBV2|13|TRBJ2-1
CASRGTALREQFF
TGTGCCAGCAGAGGGACAGCCCTCAGGGAGCAGTTCTTC
>NA|few|TRBV4-3|13|TRBJ2-7
CASSRGPDYEQYF
TGCGCCAGCAGCCGGGGACCGGACTACGAGCAGTACTTC
>TRBD1|NA|TRBV4-1|20|TRBJ1-6
CASSQDGGTGVEEYNSPLHF
TGCGCCAGCAGCCAAGATGGGGGGACAGGGGTGGAAGAATATAATTCACCCCTCCACTTT
>NA|many|TRBV7-9|12|TRBJ1-2
CASSPTGSGYTF
TGTGCCAGCAGCCCTACAGGGTCTGGCTACACCTTC
>NA|few|TRBV7-8|18|TRBJ2-6
CASSLGWPSQSGANVLTF
TGTGCCAGCAGCTTAGGTTGGCCATCTCAGAGTGGGGCCAACGTCCTGACTTTC
>NA|many|TRBV6-1|14|TRBJ1-2
CASSEVGGDYGYTF
TGTGCCAGCAGTGAAGTAGGAGGGGACTATGGCTACACCTTC
>TRBD2|many|TRBV27|16|TRBJ2-3
CASRPTSGGALDTQYF
TGTGCCAGCAGACCCACTAGCGGGGGGGCCTTAGATACGCAGTATTTT
>TRBD1|NA|TRBV27|15|TRBJ1-6
CASSLSGQGVSPLHF
TGTGCCAGCAGTTTATCGGGACAGGGGGTATCACCCCTCCACTTT
>NA|many|TRBV7-9|15|TRBJ2-4
CASSFITGAKNIQYF
TGTGCCAGCAGCTTCATCACAGGGGCCAAAAACATTCAGTACTTC
>TRBD1|many|TRBV11-3|15|TRBJ2-2
CASSLMGQGTGELFF
TGTGCCAGCAGCTTAATGGGACAGGGGACCGGGGAGCTGTTTTTT
>TRBD1|NA|TRBV5-1|14|TRBJ2-7
CASSSDRESYEQYF
TGCGCCAGCAGCTCGGACAGGGAATCCTACGAGCAGTACTTC
>NA|few|TRBV19|13|TRBJ2-7
CASRTGGDDEQYF
TGTGCCAGTAGGACAGGAGGGGACGACGAGCAGTACTTC
>NA|many|TRBV6-5|15|TRBJ1-1
CASSYDGQTNTEAFF
TGTGCCAGCAGTTACGACGGACAGACTAACACTGAAGCTTTCTTT
>NA|many|TRBV21-1|16|TRBJ2-7
CASSLEGRGFSYEQYF
TGTGCCAGCAGCTTAGAGGGCAGGGGTTTTTCCTACGAGCAGTACTTC
>TRBD2|few|TRBV4-1|22|TRBJ2-5
CASSHLPGLAGAFQKFQETQYF
TGCGCCAGCAGCCACCTCCCGGGACTAGCGGGGGCTTTCCAAAAATTTCAAGAGACCCAGTACTTC
>NA|few|TRBV28|16|TRBJ2-4
CASSPWDGPRENIQYF
TGTGCCAGCAGCCCTTGGGACGGGCCCAGGGAAAACATTCAGTACTTC
>TRBD1|many|TRBV12-3/TRBV12-4|12|TRBJ1-1
CASTPDRGVAFF
TGTGCCAGCACCCCTGACAGGGGGGTAGCTTTCTTT
>NA|many|TRBV11-2|14|TRBJ2-7
CASSPSRTGYEQYF
TGTGCCAGCAGCCCCTCCCGTACAGGGTACGAGCAGTACTTC
>NA|NA|TRBV29-1|17|TRBJ1-2
CSVGTPYTGGAGYGYTF
TGCAGCGTTGGGACCCCCTACACGGGGGGCGCAGGCTATGGCTACACCTTC
>NA|NA|TRBV7-9|15|TRBJ1-5
CASSLAGQEDQPQHF
TGTGCCAGCAGCTTAGCAGGTCAGGAGGATCAGCCCCAGCATTTT
>NA|few|TRBV19|13|TRBJ2-7
CASIGDSSYEQYF
TGTGCCAGTATTGGGGATTCGTCTTACGAGCAGTACTTC
>NA|few|TRBV6-2/TRBV6-3|15|TRBJ2-1
CASSYLGFPYNEQFF
TGTGCCAGCAGTTACCTAGGGTTCCCCTACAATGAGCAGTTCTTC
>NA|few|TRBV20-1|14|TRBJ2-3
CSAGAYGPSDTQYF
TGCAGTGCTGGCGCGTACGGGCCCTCAGATACGCAGTATTTT
>NA|many|TRBV18|14|TRBJ1-1
CASSFQGTNTEAFF
TGTGCCAGCTCTTTTCAGGGGACGAACACTGAAGCTTTCTTT
>NA|NA|TRBV3-2|19|TRBJ1-2
CASSQEGASTGRGNYGYTF
TGTGCCAGCAGCCAAGAAGGGGCATCGACAGGCCGGGGGAACTATGGCTACACCTTC
>NA|NA|TRBV6-2/TRBV6-3|15|TRBJ1-1
CASSYPTGMNTEAFF
TGTGCCAGCAGTTACCCAACCGGGATGAACACTGAAGCTTTCTTT
>NA|many|TRBV5-1|13|TRBJ1-2
CASSLEGRSGYTF
TGCGCCAGCAGCTTGGAGGGCCGCAGCGGCTACACCTTC
>NA|many|TRBV12-3/TRBV12-4|13|TRBJ2-7
CASSLVGTREQYF
TGTGCCAGCAGTTTAGTAGGGACCCGCGAGCAGTACTTC
>TRBD1|many|TRBV2|16|TRBJ1-4
CASSQTDRASNEKLFF
TGTGCCAGCAGTCAAACTGACAGGGCCTCTAATGAAAAACTGTTTTTT
>NA|many|TRBV7-9|13|TRBJ2-7
CASSPLTTYEQYF
TGTGCCAGCAGCCCCCTCACTACCTACGAGCAGTACTTC
>NA|few|TRBV25-1|14|TRBJ2-7
CASSEGGVWHEQYF
TGTGCCAGCAGTGAAGGGGGTGTGTGGCACGAGCAGTACTTC